This TCR beta chain emerged from a study of vaccination effects on CD4 cells after COVID-19. Points from the study as a whole: Only a single clone (1 of 255 vaccine-induced clones in healthy vaccinees) cross-reacted with common cold coronaviruses.

ViraFEST expansion of antigen-specific CD4+ T cells with viral peptide pools preceded sequencing. Culture lasted about ten days before CD4+ T cell isolation. Vaccinated participants had no history of SARS-CoV-2 infection and tested negative for nucleocapsid antibodies. Germline V CDR1 and CDR2: GTSNPN, SVGIG (reference sequence). V lost 0 bases, J lost 1 base, and 18 bases lay in between. There are 17 residues in the CDR3. On this clone: Its antigen remains unknown.

The assay was immunoSEQ multiplex PCR, and TCRdb's table has in-frame clones only and misses some. The sample has tens of thousands of clones, less than 85% seen once; the top ten hold 2.8%. The receptor was isolated from a human donor who received a COVID-19 vaccine. The chain couples TRBV30 to TRBJ2-5, with D unclear. Sequenced material: CD4+ T cells from PBMCs cultured with HCoV-NL63 spike peptides, taken before COVID-19 vaccination. CDR3 residues: CAWSVEYSPLTQETQYF. CDR3 in DNA: TGTGCCTGGAGTGTAGAGTATAGCCCCCTTACCCAAGAGACCCAGTACTTC.